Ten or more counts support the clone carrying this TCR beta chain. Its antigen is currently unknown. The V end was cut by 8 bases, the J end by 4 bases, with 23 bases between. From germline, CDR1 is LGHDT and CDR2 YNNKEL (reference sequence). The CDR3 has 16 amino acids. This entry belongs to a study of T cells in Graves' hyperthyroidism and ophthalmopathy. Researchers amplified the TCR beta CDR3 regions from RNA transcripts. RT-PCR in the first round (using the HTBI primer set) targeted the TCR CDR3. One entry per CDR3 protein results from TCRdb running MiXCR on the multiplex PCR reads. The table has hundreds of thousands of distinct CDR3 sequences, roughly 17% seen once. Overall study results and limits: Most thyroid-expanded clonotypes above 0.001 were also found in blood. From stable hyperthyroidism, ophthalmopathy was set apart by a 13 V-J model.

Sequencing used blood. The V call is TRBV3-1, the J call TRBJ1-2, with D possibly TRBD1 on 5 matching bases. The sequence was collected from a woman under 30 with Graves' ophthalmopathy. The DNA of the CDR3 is TGTGCCAGCGGGATTTCCGGGGCCAGCGTACTCTATGGCTACACCTTC. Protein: CASGISGASVLYGYTF.